This T cell receptor (beta chain) comes out of a study of blood T cell repertoires in COVID-19. V was clipped by 1 base and J by 4 bases, with 10 bases between them. Germline V gene lookup returns CDR1 MGHDK and CDR2 SYGVNS. This CDR3 has 14 residues. In the original processing: For nucleated cells, counts were estimated from reference gene primer amplification. Assay: immunoSEQ multiplex PCR; the TCRdb copy retains only in-frame clones and omits some. That table is the source of V, J and clone size, and D and trimming were worked out from the DNA. The sample has around 63,000 clones, roughly 72% seen once.

The chain carries TRBV25-1 and TRBJ2-5; D remains unclear. Sequencing was done on a sample of peripheral blood. This TCR was recovered from a woman in her 70s with COVID-19, enrolled during active disease. CDR3 protein: CASSEFADGETQYF. CDR3 nucleotide sequence: TGTGCCAGCAGTGAATTTGCGGATGGAGAGACCCAGTACTTC.